This T cell receptor (beta chain) originates from a study of T cell repertoires in cytomegalovirus infection. About the research overall: Indications of both CMV infection and matching HLA type were provided by public TCR beta signatures. Points from the study as a whole: HLA-C-restricted CMV clonotypes gave the most frequent clonotype in two of eight donors. Totalled public TCR beta family frequency picked out people who carried CMV plus the relevant HLA.

This clonotype was counted ten times or more. The antigen remains undetermined. TCRdb used MiXCR to reprocess the reads, holding one entry per CDR3 protein. The sample shows approximately 730,000 distinct CDR3 sequences, almost 30% of them seen only once. The CDR3 sequence is 16 residues long. V dropped 5 bases and J dropped 0 bases, with 13 bases sitting between them. CDR1 is SGHVS, CDR2 FNYEAQ, per germline. This TCR was sampled from a human donor in good health (CMV status not recorded). Some clones in this sample may be carry-over from other donors' samples. This material consisted of cultured CD8+ T cells from PBMCs, taken from culture after CMV antigen stimulation. The J gene is TRBJ1-4, the V gene TRBV7-6; possible D gene TRBD1, 6 bases. CDR3 sequence: CASSRTTGATNEKLFF. CDR3 in DNA: TGTGCCAGCAGCAGAACGACAGGAGCAACTAATGAAAAACTGTTTTTT. The full variable domain, in which reference TRBV7-6 and TRBJ1-4 provide the parts outside the CDR3, is GAGVSQSPRYKVTKRGQDVALRCDPISGHVSLYWYRQALGQGPEFLTYFNYEAQQDKSGLPNDRFSAERPEGSISTLTIQRTEQRDSAMYRCASSRTTGATNEKLFFGSGTQLSVL.